Each of the 6 T cell receptor beta chains below was sequenced from the same sample in a study of T cell clusters in autoimmune cytopenias. Roughly 38,000 genome equivalents of blood DNA were amplified for TRB. TRB was amplified by touch-down multiplex PCR, primer pools A and B combined. TCRdb reanalyzed the multiplex PCR reads and collapses them to one entry per CDR3 protein, without DNA. This sample's clone table lists just under 5,000 distinct CDR3 sequences. These data are also associated with another study on T cell repertoires in aging, cancer and after chemotherapy.

Sequences were obtained from peripheral blood. The receptors stem from a human donor with chronic lymphocytic leukemia. The donor label of this sample is uncertain.

By frequency, this clonotype registers medium-sized (0.01 to 0.1%). The V call is TRBV19, the J call TRBJ1-2. The germline CDR1 and CDR2 sequences are LNHDA and SQIVND (reference sequence). The CDR3 spans 14 residues. CDR3 sequence reads: CASSIGRENYGYTF.

The rearrangement uses TRBV11-3 and TRBJ2-7; there is no DNA to check the TCRdb D call of TRBD1. Germline loops: CDR1 SGHNT, CDR2 YENEEA. This CDR3 comprises 16 residues. This CDR3 is CASTALGQGGYNEQYF.

J is TRBJ2-5 and V is TRBV5-1; no DNA is available, so the TRBD2 call from TCRdb remains unchecked. This CDR3 has 14 amino acids. Germline CDR1 and CDR2: SGHRS and YFSETQ. The chain's CDR3 is CASSFRKGGETQYF. Supplemented by reference TRBV5-1 and TRBJ2-5, the full variable domain reads KAGVTQTPRYLIKTRGQQVTLSCSPISGHRSVSWYQQTPGQGLQFLFEYFSETQRNKGNFPGRFSGRQFSNSRSEMNVSTLELGDSALYLCASSFRKGGETQYFGPGTRLLVL.

The chain carries TRBV6-1 and TRBJ2-3; the D call from TCRdb, TRBD2, cannot be confirmed without DNA. CDR3 size: 14 residues. Germline V gene sequence: CDR1 MNHNS, CDR2 SASEGT. Here the CDR3 reads CATPDGGSTDTQYF.

By frequency, this clonotype registers medium-sized. The chain has TRBV29-1 and TRBJ1-1; the D gene TCRdb calls, TRBD1, cannot be checked with no DNA. CDR1 is SQVTM, CDR2 ANQGSEA, per germline. The CDR3 covers 13 residues. The CDR3 is CSVDPLVNTEAFF. The full variable domain, rest sourced from reference TRBV29-1 and TRBJ1-1, is SAVISQKPSRDICQRGTSLTIQCQVDSQVTMMFWYRQQPGQSLTLIATANQGSEATYESGFVIDKFPISRPNLTFSTLTVSNMSPEDSSIYLCSVDPLVNTEAFFGQGTRLTVV.

The V and J genes are TRBV18 and TRBJ2-1; TCRdb's D call of TRBD2 is untestable without DNA. This CDR3 comprises 15 residues. CDR1 and CDR2 from the germline V gene are KGHSH and LQKENI. The CDR3 region is CASSLRTSEYNEQFF.